Detailed here is one TCR beta chain. Antigen specificity is unknown. This entry comes from a study of cytomegalovirus exposure and HLA in healthy donors. This CDR3 is built from 21 residues. V lost 4 bases and J 4 bases, leaving 33 bases between the germline ends. Germline lookup yields CDR1 MGHRA and CDR2 YSYEKL. General observations from the study: A missense variant in DCLRE1C was later tied to TCR beta V- and J-gene trimming.

Researchers ran the PCR with 60 Vbeta and 13 Jbeta primers. Profiling relied on immunoSEQ multiplex PCR, and the TCRdb table lists in-frame clones only, not all of them. This repertoire comprises under 130,000 clones; its ten largest clones make up 0.5% to 0.7%. Sequenced input: PBMCs. The sequence derives from a man aged 50 to 60 in good health and CMV-seronegative. This chain joins TRBV4-1 and TRBJ2-3, with D maybe TRBD1 (6 bases). Written as DNA, the CDR3 is TGCGCCAGCAGCCGGTCGACCTCTTACAGGGTGATCGGTTTAACGGCAGATACGCAGTATTTT. This sequence encodes CASSRSTSYRVIGLTADTQYF.